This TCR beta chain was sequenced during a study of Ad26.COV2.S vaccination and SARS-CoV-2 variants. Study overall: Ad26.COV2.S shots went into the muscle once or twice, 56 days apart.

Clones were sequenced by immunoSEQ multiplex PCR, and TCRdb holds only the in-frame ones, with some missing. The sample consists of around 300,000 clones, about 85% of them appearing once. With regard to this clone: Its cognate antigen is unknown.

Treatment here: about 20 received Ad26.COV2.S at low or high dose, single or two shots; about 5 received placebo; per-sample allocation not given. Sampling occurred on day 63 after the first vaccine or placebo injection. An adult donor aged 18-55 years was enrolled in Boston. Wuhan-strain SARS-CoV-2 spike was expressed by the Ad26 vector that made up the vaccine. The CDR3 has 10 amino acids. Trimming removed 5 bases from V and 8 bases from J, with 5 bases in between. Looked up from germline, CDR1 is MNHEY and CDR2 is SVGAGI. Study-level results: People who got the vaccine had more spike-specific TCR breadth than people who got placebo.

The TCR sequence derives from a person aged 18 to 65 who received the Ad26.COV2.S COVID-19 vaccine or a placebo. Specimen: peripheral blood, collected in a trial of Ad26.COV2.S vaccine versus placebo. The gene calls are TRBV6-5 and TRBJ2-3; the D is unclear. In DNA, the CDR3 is TGTGCCAGCAGTCGAGGTACGCAGTATTTT. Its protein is CASSRGTQYF.